The entry below gives a single TCR beta chain sequence along with its context. CDR3 length equals 13 residues. Trimming pared 4 bases from V and 8 bases from J, leaving 11 bases between. The germline V gene has CDR1 LGHNA and CDR2 YSLEER. Here immunoSEQ multiplex PCR was the method, and the copy in TCRdb shows in-frame clones only, minus some. This table holds roughly 30,000 clones, 65% to 80% found once. This sample was included in a study of STAT5B mutations in CD4+ large granular lymphocyte leukemia. The clonotype was recovered from a human donor in good health. V usage is TRBV4-3 and J usage is TRBJ1-4; D possibly corresponds to TRBD1 (6 bases). The sample comprised CD4+ T cells from blood buffy coats. The CDR3 region has the DNA TGCGCCAGCAGCCGGGGGCTCAGGGAAAAACTGTTTTTT. As protein: CASSRGLREKLFF.